A single T cell receptor (beta chain) is shown here with its context. Time point specified: newly diagnosed GD, antithyroid drugs for less than 3 months. From PBMCs, RNA was extracted and then used to make the TCR library. The sample comes from a study of regulatory T cells in long-lasting Graves disease. Through Arm-PCR of CDR3 regions and iRepertoire HTBI primers, TCR beta libraries were built. MiXCR was run by TCRdb on the multiplex PCR reads, yielding one entry per CDR3 protein. The sample holds about 430,000 distinct CDR3 sequences, approximately 16% seen once. The V gene's germline CDR1 is MNHEY and CDR2 SVGEGT. The CDR3 runs 15 residues. Trimming removed 2 bases from V and 2 bases from J, with 11 bases in between. These same data were also listed under a study on T cells in Graves' hyperthyroidism and ophthalmopathy.

The starting material was peripheral blood mononuclear cells (PBMCs), obtained at new diagnosis, from a patient treated with antithyroid drugs. The receptor was derived from a middle-aged woman with Graves disease. The rearrangement joins TRBV6-2 or TRBV6-3 to TRBJ2-3; D is undetermined. In nucleotides, the CDR3 is TGTGCCAGCAGTTACAAGGCGGAACACACAGATACGCAGTATTTT. Its protein product is CASSYKAEHTDTQYF.